This T cell receptor beta chain came from a study of beta chain features in type 1 diabetes (dated by TCRdb to the late 2010s). The study in broad terms: No differences in mean age, gender distribution, total cell number or subset yield were found between patients and healthy donors. The study compared TCRB repertoires of sorted circulating CD4+ T cell subsets between recently diagnosed type 1 diabetes patients and matched healthy donors. A total of about 100 million sorted cells were examined across all samples, and RNA yield correlated strongly with the number of cells per subset. Naive and central memory subsets were obtained from all 30 or so donors, but regulatory and stem cell-like memory subsets were isolated from only 8 patients and about eight healthy donors. Broad study findings and their caveats: Patients with type 1 diabetes made fewer insertions and deleted more nucleotides at VDJ recombination sites, implying thymic rearrangement abnormalities. Because cDNA was sequenced instead of genomic DNA, activated cells with high expression could be over-represented, although the groups did not differ in activation or CD3 levels. Naive, central memory and regulatory TCRB repertoires appeared to be more similar among patients than among healthy donors. Only small numbers of individuals were included in the HLA sub-analyses, which left unresolved whether HLA type had any influence on TCRB rearrangement. A moderate but significant shortening of TCRB CDR3 length was observed in type 1 diabetes patients in all four CD4+ subsets. PCR may preferentially amplify shorter templates, but because patient and control samples were amplified and corrected together, any resulting skew would affect both groups equally.

From each donor, a single peripheral blood sample of 95 to 150 mL on average was drawn into heparinised tubes. A BD FACSAria II and a panel including CD45RO, CCR7, CD25, CD127, CD95 and CD27 were used to sort naive, central memory, regulatory and stem cell-like memory CD4+ T cells. All sorted populations exceeded 95% purity. PBMCs were isolated immediately by Lymphoprep density gradient centrifugation and stained directly without culture. To minimize batch effects, samples were stained and sorted in pairs, one healthy donor with one patient per experiment. The entire amount of isolated RNA was reverse transcribed using the High Capacity cDNA Reverse Transcription Kit, so the sequenced TCRB transcripts were expressed ones. Deep immunoSEQ sequencing was performed on naive, central memory and regulatory T cell samples, with an average of around 3.4 million total reads per sample. After sorted cells were lysed in RLT buffer, RNA was extracted with DNase-treated RNeasy Micro or Mini kits, with the choice depending on cell number. To prevent cross-contamination, every cell subset was processed on its own, while patient and healthy donor samples were processed together. The immunoSEQ multiplex PCR was used to amplify TCRB sequences from cDNA, generating 87-bp fragments that spanned the CDR3 region. The amplicons were sequenced using the Illumina HiSeq platform. The paper's data handling went like this. Synthetic template baselines were used to correct PCR bias computationally, reads within Hamming distance 2 were collapsed, and singletons that could not be merged were discarded. Reads were aligned against IMGT to assign V, D and J genes, CDR3 length and insertions or deletions at six rearrangement sites. Within each subset, clonotype counts were normalized to sorted cell number, and only after that were true diversity and Gini coefficients computed with the tcR R package. The overlap coefficient, calculated on TCRB nucleotide sequences, was used to quantify repertoire sharing. Out-of-frame TCRB sequences from naive cells were analyzed to stand in for the pre-selection repertoire. Held by TCRdb, this immuneACCESS table contains in-frame sequences only and omits some clones. Under half of the omission traces to an unresolved V gene where checked; the cause of the rest is unknown. That table is the source of V, J and clone size, and D and trimming were worked out from the DNA. For this sample there are roughly 150,000 clones; roughly 65% appear just once. Approximately 0.089% of the sample rests with the top ten.

With regard to this clone: Its antigen target is currently unknown. Base qualities are missing; no much larger clone stands one base away.

The germline V gene encodes CDR1 SEHNR and CDR2 FQNEAQ (reference sequence). The CDR3 covers 13 residues, taking in both the cysteine and the phenylalanine. Only CDR3 DNA remains: 39 bases, in frame from the first base. Ends trimmed: V by 3 bases, J by 6 bases; bases unmatched to a gene: 5. The sequence is built from TRBV7-9 and TRBJ2-7, with 7 bases matching TRBD1. This sequence originates from a man between 25 and 39 years old with type 1 diabetes. The sequencing input was naive CD4+ T cells from blood. What the cell subset or site label conveys for this sample: true naive CD4+ T cells. In nucleotides, the sequence is TGTGCCAGCAGCTTCAGGGGGAATGGCGAGCAGTACTTC. It translates as CASSFRGNGEQYF.